The clone carrying this TCR beta chain came up once. These data are taken from a study of shared clonotypes between healthy human individuals. V dropped 5 bases and J dropped 4 bases, with 11 bases sitting between them. The CDR3 spans 14 residues. Germline-derived CDR1 and CDR2 are SSHAT and FNYEAQ (reference sequence). Division of CD4+ cells produced a CD45RA+ naive subset and a CD45RA-negative memory subset. Data came from immunoSEQ multiplex PCR; TCRdb stores just in-frame clones and leaves some out. The sample contains 2 million to 2.5 million clones, 85% to 95% of which appear only once. The receptor comes from a young man in good health. Some clones in this sample may be carry-over from other donors' samples. Sequenced material: naive CD4+ T cells from PBMCs. The subset is: CD45RA+ positively selected. The chain joins TRBV7-7 to TRBJ2-2; weak D call: TRBD1 (5 bases). CDR3 DNA sequence: TGTGCCAGCAGCCCAGACCAGGGCACCGGGGAGCTGTTTTTT. Residues: CASSPDQGTGELFF.